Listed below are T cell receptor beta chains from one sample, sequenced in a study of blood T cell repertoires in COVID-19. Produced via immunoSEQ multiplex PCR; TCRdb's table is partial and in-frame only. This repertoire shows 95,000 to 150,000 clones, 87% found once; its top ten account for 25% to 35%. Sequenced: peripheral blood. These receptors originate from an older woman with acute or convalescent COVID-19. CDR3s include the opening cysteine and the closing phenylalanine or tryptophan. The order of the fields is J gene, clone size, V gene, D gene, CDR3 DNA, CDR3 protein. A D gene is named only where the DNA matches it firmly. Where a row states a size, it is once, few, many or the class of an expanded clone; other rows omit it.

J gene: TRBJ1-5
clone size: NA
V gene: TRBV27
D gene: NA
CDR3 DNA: TGTGCCAGCAGGAAACAGGGAATCAATCAGCCCCAGCATTTT
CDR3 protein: CASRKQGINQPQHF

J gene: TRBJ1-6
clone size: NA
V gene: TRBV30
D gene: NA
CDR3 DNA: TGTGCCTGGAGTGTACTGGATAATTCACCCCTCCACTTT
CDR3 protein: CAWSVLDNSPLHF

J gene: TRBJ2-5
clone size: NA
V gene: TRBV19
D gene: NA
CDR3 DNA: TGTGCCAGTAGTATTGGAGGGTTTGGGCAAGAGACCCAGTACTTC
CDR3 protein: CASSIGGFGQETQYF

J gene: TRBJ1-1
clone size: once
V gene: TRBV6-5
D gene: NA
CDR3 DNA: TGTGCCAGCAGTTACGCCTACACACCGGGTGACACTGAAGCTTTCTTT
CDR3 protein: CASSYAYTPGDTEAFF

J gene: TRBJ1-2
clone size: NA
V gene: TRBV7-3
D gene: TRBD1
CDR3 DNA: TGTGCCAGCAGCTTGGACAGGGGAAAGGGCTACACCTTC
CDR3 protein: CASSLDRGKGYTF

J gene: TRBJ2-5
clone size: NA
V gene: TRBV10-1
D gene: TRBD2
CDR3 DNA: TGCGCCAGCAGTGAACGGGGGGGCCCCGAGACCCAGTACTTC
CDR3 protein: CASSERGGPETQYF

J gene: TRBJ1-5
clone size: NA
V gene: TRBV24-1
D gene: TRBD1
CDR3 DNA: TGTGCCACGGGACAGCCCAATCAGCCCCAGCATTTT
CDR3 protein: CATGQPNQPQHF

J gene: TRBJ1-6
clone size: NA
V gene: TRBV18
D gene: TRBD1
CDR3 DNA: TGTGCCAGCTCACCAGCGACAGGGGCCATTTCACCCCTCCACTTT
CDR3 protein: CASSPATGAISPLHF

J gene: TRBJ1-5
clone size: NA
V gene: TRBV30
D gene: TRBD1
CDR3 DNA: TGTGCCTGGAGAGGACAGGGTTGGCAGCCCCAGCATTTT
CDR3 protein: CAWRGQGWQPQHF

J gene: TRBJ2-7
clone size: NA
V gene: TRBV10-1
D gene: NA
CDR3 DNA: TGCGCCAGCAGTGATGCCTTGGGGGCCCCTGGCTACGAGCAGTACTTC
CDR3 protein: CASSDALGAPGYEQYF

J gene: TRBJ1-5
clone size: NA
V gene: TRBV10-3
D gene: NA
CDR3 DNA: TGTGCCATCAGTGATCCCGGGTTTTCTCAGCCCCAGCATTTT
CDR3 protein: CAISDPGFSQPQHF

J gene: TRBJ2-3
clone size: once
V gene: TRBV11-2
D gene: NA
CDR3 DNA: TGTGCCAGCAGCGAGAGGGCGGACTCCTACACAGATACGCAGTATTTT
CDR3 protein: CASSERADSYTDTQYF

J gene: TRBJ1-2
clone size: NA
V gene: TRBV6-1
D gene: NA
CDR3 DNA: TGTGCCAGCAGTGAGGGAGTAGGGGAGGGCTATGGCTACACCTTC
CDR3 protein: CASSEGVGEGYGYTF

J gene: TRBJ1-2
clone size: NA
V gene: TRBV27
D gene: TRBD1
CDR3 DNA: TGTGCCAGCAGCTACAGGGGGCTGGAAGGCTACACCTTC
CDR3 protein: CASSYRGLEGYTF

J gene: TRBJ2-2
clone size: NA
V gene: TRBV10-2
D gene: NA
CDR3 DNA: TGCGCCAGCAGTGAACGCGGGTCCGCCGGGGAGCTGTTTTTT
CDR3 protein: CASSERGSAGELFF

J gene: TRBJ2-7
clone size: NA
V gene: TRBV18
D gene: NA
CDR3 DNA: TGTGCCAGCTCATCAAGCGAGGTCTACGAGCAGTACTTC
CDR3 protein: CASSSSEVYEQYF

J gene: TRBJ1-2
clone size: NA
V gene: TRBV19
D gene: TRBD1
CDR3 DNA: TGTGCCAGTAACCCCTTCGTGACAGGGCTTGATGGCTACACCTTC
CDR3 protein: CASNPFVTGLDGYTF

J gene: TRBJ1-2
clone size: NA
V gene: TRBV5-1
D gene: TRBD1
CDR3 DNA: TGCGCCAGCAGCCCCGGCCCAGGGGGGCCCTTGGATGGCTACACCTTC
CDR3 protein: CASSPGPGGPLDGYTF

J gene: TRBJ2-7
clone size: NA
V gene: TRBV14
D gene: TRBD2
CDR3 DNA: TGTGCCAGCAGCCAAGGACTAGCGGGGACCTACGAGCAGTACTTC
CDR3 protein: CASSQGLAGTYEQYF

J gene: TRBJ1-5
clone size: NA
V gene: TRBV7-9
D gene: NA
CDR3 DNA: TGTGCCAGCAGCTTAGATAGGGGAGGCAGCAATCAGCCCCAGCATTTT
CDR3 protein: CASSLDRGGSNQPQHF

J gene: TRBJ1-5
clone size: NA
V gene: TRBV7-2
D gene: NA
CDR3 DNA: TGTGCCAGCGCCCCCGGGGGAGTAAGCAATCAGCCCCAGCATTTT
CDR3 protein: CASAPGGVSNQPQHF

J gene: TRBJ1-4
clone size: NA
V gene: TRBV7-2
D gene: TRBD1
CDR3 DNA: TGTGCCAGCAGCTTAGATGGGACAGGACTTAATGAAAAACTGTTTTTT
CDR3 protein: CASSLDGTGLNEKLFF

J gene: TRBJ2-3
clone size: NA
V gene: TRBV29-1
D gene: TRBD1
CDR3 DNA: TGCAGCGTTGCATACAGGGGTCTGCCAGATACGCAGTATTTT
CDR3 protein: CSVAYRGLPDTQYF

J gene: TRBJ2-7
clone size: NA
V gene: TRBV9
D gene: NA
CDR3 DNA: TGTGCCAGCAGCGTAGGGGAGGCGGGCTACGAGCAGTACTTC
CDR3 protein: CASSVGEAGYEQYF

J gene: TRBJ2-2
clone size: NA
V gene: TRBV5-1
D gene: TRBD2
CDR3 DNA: TGCGCCAGCAGCCCCTGGGGGGGGACCGGGGAGCTGTTTTTT
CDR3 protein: CASSPWGGTGELFF

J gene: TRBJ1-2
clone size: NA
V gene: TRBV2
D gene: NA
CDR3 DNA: TGTGCCAGCCTGGAGGCGGCTAATAGCTACACCTTC
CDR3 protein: CASLEAANSYTF

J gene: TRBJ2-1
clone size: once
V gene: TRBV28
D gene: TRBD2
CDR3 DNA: TGTGCCAGCAGTTCCGGACTAGCGGACTACAATGAGCAGTTCTTC
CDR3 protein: CASSSGLADYNEQFF

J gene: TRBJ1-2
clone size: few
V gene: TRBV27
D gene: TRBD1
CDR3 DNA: TGTGCCAGCAGTCCCACAGGGGGCTCCTATGGCTACACCTTC
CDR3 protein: CASSPTGGSYGYTF

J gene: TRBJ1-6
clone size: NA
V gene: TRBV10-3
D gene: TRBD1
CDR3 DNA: TGTGCTAGCCGGGTAGGGACAGGGGATTCACCCCTCCACTTT
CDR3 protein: CASRVGTGDSPLHF

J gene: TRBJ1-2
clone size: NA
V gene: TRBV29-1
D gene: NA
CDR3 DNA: TGCAGCGAGTACAGGTCCCGGGACTATGGCTACACCTTC
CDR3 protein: CSEYRSRDYGYTF

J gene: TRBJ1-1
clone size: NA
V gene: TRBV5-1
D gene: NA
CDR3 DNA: TGCGCCAGCAGCTATCTCGGGACTGAAGCTTTCTTT
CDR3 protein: CASSYLGTEAFF

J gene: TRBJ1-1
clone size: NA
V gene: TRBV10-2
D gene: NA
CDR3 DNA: TGCGCCAGCAGTGAGTACGGTCAGGACACTGAAGCTTTCTTT
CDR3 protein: CASSEYGQDTEAFF

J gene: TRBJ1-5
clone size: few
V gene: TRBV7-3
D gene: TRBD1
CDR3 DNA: TGTGCCAGCAGCCCACAGGGGGCAAATCAGCCCCAGCATTTT
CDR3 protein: CASSPQGANQPQHF

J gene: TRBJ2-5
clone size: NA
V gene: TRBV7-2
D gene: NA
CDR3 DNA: TGTGCCAGCAGCCCGCAGGGTCCGATTAAGGCCCAGTACTTC
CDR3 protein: CASSPQGPIKAQYF

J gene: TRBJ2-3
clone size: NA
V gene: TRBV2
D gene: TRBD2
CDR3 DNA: TGTGCCAGCAGTTCCAGGACTAGCCGCACAGATACGCAGTATTTT
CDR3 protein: CASSSRTSRTDTQYF

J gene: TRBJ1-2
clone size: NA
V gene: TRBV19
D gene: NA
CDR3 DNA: TGTGCCAGTAAAGGATTCCGGGGGGGTGGCTACACCTTC
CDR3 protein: CASKGFRGGGYTF

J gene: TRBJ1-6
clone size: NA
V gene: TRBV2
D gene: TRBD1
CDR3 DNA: TGTGCCAGCAGTTTTACCGGGACAGGGGGCTTGTCGAGCTCCTATAATTCACCCCTCCACTTT
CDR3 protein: CASSFTGTGGLSSSYNSPLHF

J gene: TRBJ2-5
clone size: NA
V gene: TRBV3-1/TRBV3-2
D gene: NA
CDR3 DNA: TGTGCCAGCAGCCAAGTCGGCAGGGAAGAGACCCAGTACTTC
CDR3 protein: CASSQVGREETQYF

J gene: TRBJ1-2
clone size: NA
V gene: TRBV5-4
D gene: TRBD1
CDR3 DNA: TGTGCCAGCAGCGGCCTTACAGGGGCCCCAGCTAACTATGGCTACACCTTC
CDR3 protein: CASSGLTGAPANYGYTF

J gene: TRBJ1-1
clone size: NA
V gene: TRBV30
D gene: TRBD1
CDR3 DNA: TGTGCCTGGACCCGAACCATCTTCTCAGAGGGACAGGGTACTGAAGCTTTCTTT
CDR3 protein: CAWTRTIFSEGQGTEAFF

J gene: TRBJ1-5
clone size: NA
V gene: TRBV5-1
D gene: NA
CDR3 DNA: TGCGCCAGCAGCTCAAACAGGTGGATTAGCAATCAGCCCCAGCATTTT
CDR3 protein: CASSSNRWISNQPQHF

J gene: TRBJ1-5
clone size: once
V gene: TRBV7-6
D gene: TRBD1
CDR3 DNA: TGTGCCAGCAGCTTAGGCGGGACAGCCTATAGCAATCAGCCCCAGCATTTT
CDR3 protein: CASSLGGTAYSNQPQHF

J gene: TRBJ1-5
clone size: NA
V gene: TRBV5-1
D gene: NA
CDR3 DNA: TGCGCCAGCAGCTCGGGGGACGCCCAGCCCCAGCATTTT
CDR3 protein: CASSSGDAQPQHF

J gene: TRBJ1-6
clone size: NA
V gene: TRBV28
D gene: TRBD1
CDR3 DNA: TGTGCCAGCAGTTTACCCGATACGGGACAGAGCTCCTATAATTCACCCCTCCACTTT
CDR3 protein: CASSLPDTGQSSYNSPLHF

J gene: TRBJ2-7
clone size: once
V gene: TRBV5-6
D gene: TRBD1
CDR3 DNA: TGTGCCAGCAGCCCTCTACAGGGGGCCTCCTACGAGCAGTACTTC
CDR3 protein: CASSPLQGASYEQYF

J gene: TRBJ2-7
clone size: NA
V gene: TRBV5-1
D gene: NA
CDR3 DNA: TGCGCCAGCAGCTCCACCGGGTGGGAGCAGTACTTC
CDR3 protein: CASSSTGWEQYF

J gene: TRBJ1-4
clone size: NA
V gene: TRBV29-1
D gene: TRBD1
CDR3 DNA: TGCAGCGCCGCCGGGACAGGGACGGTGAAACTGTTTTTT
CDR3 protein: CSAAGTGTVKLFF

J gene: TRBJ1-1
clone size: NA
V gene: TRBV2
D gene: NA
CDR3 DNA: TGTGCCAGCGGAGAAGGGCCAGGGGACACTGAAGCTTTCTTT
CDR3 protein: CASGEGPGDTEAFF

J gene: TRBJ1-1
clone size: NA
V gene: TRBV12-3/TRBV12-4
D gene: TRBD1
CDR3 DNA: TGTGCCAGCAGTAGGGACAGAGGAAAAGCTTTCTTT
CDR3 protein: CASSRDRGKAFF

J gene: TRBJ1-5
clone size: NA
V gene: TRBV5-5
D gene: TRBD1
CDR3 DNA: TGTGCCAGCAACCAGGGGGCCGTACTGTATAGCAATCAGCCCCAGCATTTT
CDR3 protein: CASNQGAVLYSNQPQHF

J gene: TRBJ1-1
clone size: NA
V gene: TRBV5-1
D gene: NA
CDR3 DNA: TGCGCCAGCGCCCGTGGGGAGTTGAACACTGAAGCTTTCTTT
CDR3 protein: CASARGELNTEAFF

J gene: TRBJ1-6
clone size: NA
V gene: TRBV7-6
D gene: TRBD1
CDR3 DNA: TGTGCCAGCAGCTCGGGACAGGGGGGTAATTCACCCCTCCACTTT
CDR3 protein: CASSSGQGGNSPLHF

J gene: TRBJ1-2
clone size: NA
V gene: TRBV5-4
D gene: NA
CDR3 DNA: TGTGCCAGCAGCTTGCGGGGGGCTTATGGCTACACCTTC
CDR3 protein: CASSLRGAYGYTF

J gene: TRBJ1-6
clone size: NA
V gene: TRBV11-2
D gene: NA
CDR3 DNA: TGTGCCAGCAGCGCCCGAGGGCAGGCTAATAATTCACCCCTCCACTTT
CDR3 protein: CASSARGQANNSPLHF

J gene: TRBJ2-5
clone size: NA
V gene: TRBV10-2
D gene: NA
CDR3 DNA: TGCGCCAGCAGCAGCGTGGCCCAAGAGACCCAGTACTTC
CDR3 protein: CASSSVAQETQYF